This entry concerns a single TCR beta chain. The data stem from a study of cytomegalovirus exposure and HLA in healthy donors. CDR3 length: 14 amino acids. V lost 0 bases and J 8 bases, leaving 14 bases between the germline ends. Germline CDR1 is SGHDT and CDR2 is YYEEEE. Primers for the PCR totalled 60 Vbeta and 13 Jbeta. TCRdb's table, derived via immunoSEQ multiplex PCR, lists solely in-frame clones and lacks some. In the table there are about 150,000 clones, roughly 70% of which are singletons. The V gene is TRBV5-6, the J gene TRBJ1-2; D may be TRBD1 (5 bases). This sequence was found in a man between 25 and 39 years old in good health and CMV-seropositive. The sample consisted of PBMCs. CDR3 sequence: CASSLGTRVQGYTF. CDR3 coding DNA: TGTGCCAGCAGCTTGGGCACCAGGGTTCAGGGCTACACCTTC. Drawing the rest from reference TRBV5-6 and TRBJ1-2, the complete variable domain is DAGVTQSPTHLIKTRGQQVTLRCSPKSGHDTVSWYQQALGQGPQFIFQYYEEEERQRGNFPDRFSGHQFPNYSSELNVNALLLGDSALYLCASSLGTRVQGYTFGSGTRLTVV.